These T cell receptor beta chains were read from a single sample in a study of T cell responses to AZD1222 COVID-19 vaccine. The assay was immunoSEQ multiplex PCR, and TCRdb's table has in-frame clones only and misses some. The table lists 100,000 or so clones, roughly 90% of them singletons. The sample consisted of peripheral blood, taken on day 0 of AZD1222 vaccination. All receptors come from an adult in good health. Both conserved end residues are part of each CDR3. The D gene is left open where the match is weak. Clone size, where shown, is once, few, many, or a class for clones that have expanded.

size,D,J,V,CDR3,DNA
.,.,TRBJ1-2,TRBV11-3,CASSSGTGGYTF,TGTGCCAGCAGCTCTGGGACGGGAGGCTACACCTTC
.,TRBD1,TRBJ2-1,TRBV6-5,CASSLTGRHEQFF,TGTGCCAGCAGTTTGACAGGGCGGCATGAGCAGTTCTTC
once,TRBD1,TRBJ1-3,TRBV6-5,CASRNRGASGNTIYF,TGTGCCAGCAGAAACAGGGGGGCTTCTGGAAACACCATATATTTT
.,TRBD1,TRBJ1-2,TRBV7-8,CASSLSGAGTVGSYTF,TGTGCCAGCAGCTTATCGGGGGCAGGGACAGTTGGGAGCTACACCTTC
.,TRBD2,TRBJ2-1,TRBV29-1,CSVALAGSPYNEQFF,TGCAGCGTGGCACTAGCGGGTTCTCCATACAATGAGCAGTTCTTC
.,TRBD1,TRBJ1-1,TRBV7-2,CASSTQGAGTEAFF,TGTGCCAGCAGCACCCAGGGGGCTGGCACTGAAGCTTTCTTT
.,.,TRBJ1-2,TRBV28,CASRRATGNYGYTF,TGTGCCAGCAGACGAGCGACGGGGAACTATGGCTACACCTTC
.,.,TRBJ1-1,TRBV5-1,CASSLRVQPYEAFF,TGCGCCAGCAGCTTGAGGGTACAGCCTTATGAAGCTTTCTTT
few,TRBD2,TRBJ2-7,TRBV7-9,CASSLAVYEQYF,TGTGCCAGCAGCCTAGCGGTCTACGAGCAGTACTTC
few,.,TRBJ2-7,TRBV2,CASTTVLSYEQYF,TGTGCCAGCACAACAGTCCTATCCTACGAGCAGTACTTC
.,.,TRBJ1-5,TRBV3-1/TRBV3-2,CASSLRGEGYSNQPQHF,TGTGCCAGCAGCCTCCGGGGCGAGGGCTATAGCAATCAGCCCCAGCATTTT
.,.,TRBJ2-5,TRBV30,CASKKPRGLSETQYF,TGTGCTTCGAAAAAACCTAGGGGGTTGTCAGAGACCCAGTACTTC
.,TRBD1,TRBJ2-1,TRBV4-2,CASSHGQGPYNEQFF,TGTGCCAGCAGCCACGGACAGGGTCCGTACAATGAGCAGTTCTTC
.,.,TRBJ2-7,TRBV3-1/TRBV3-2,CASSQDRNRAYEQYF,TGTGCCAGCAGCCAAGATAGGAACAGAGCCTACGAGCAGTACTTC
.,.,TRBJ2-7,TRBV7-2,CASSNRDISLWEQYF,TGTGCCAGCAGCAACCGGGACATCTCGTTGTGGGAGCAGTACTTC
.,TRBD1,TRBJ1-2,TRBV20-1,CSTKDRRYTF,TGCAGTACAAAGGACAGGCGGTACACCTTC
.,.,TRBJ1-1,TRBV5-1,CASSLGQLTNTEAFF,TGCGCCAGCAGCTTGGGCCAATTGACGAACACTGAAGCTTTCTTT
.,TRBD1,TRBJ1-5,TRBV28,CASRPDRGYNQPQHF,TGTGCCAGCAGACCCGACAGGGGGTATAATCAGCCCCAGCATTTT
.,TRBD1,TRBJ1-2,TRBV28,CASQDRLYGYTF,TGTGCCAGCCAGGACAGGCTATATGGCTACACCTTC
.,TRBD2,TRBJ2-2,TRBV7-9,CASSPYSGANTGELFF,TGTGCCAGCAGCCCGTATAGCGGGGCGAACACCGGGGAGCTGTTTTTT
.,TRBD1,TRBJ2-5,TRBV5-1,CASSLGTGTMKTQYF,TGCGCCAGCAGCTTGGGGACAGGGACGATGAAGACCCAGTACTTC
.,.,TRBJ1-2,TRBV27,CASSLETGTGYTF,TGTGCCAGCAGTTTAGAAACGGGGACTGGCTACACCTTC
.,.,TRBJ1-5,TRBV5-5,CASSLDQRWVGQPQHF,TGTGCCAGCAGCTTGGATCAACGGTGGGTTGGTCAGCCCCAGCATTTT
.,.,TRBJ2-7,TRBV7-2,CASSLVSYNEQYF,TGTGCCAGCAGCTTAGTGTCCTACAACGAGCAGTACTTC
.,TRBD1,TRBJ1-6,TRBV29-1,CSAADGQGNSPLHF,TGCAGCGCAGCCGACGGACAGGGGAATTCACCCCTCCACTTT
.,.,TRBJ1-5,TRBV6-1,CASSEGDGEKNQPQHF,TGTGCCAGCAGTGAAGGGGACGGCGAAAAAAATCAGCCCCAGCATTTT
.,.,TRBJ1-1,TRBV6-1,CASSEQGSAEAFF,TGTGCCAGCAGTGAACAGGGTTCGGCTGAAGCTTTCTTT
once,.,TRBJ2-5,TRBV18,CASSPPDEETQYF,TGTGCCAGCTCACCGCCAGATGAAGAGACCCAGTACTTC
.,.,TRBJ2-7,TRBV29-1,CSVLLGGSRLGEQYF,TGCAGCGTTCTTCTAGGTGGTAGTCGTCTCGGCGAGCAGTACTTC
.,.,TRBJ2-7,TRBV30,CAWSVGSEYEQYF,TGTGCCTGGAGTGTCGGGAGTGAGTACGAGCAGTACTTC
.,TRBD1,TRBJ1-1,TRBV5-1,CASSPRYDRVSPEAFF,TGCGCCAGCAGCCCAAGATATGACAGGGTAAGCCCCGAAGCTTTCTTT
once,.,TRBJ2-7,TRBV2,CASRGGPVPSWYF,TGTGCCAGCAGGGGGGGTCCGGTTCCTTCCTGGTACTTC
.,.,TRBJ1-3,TRBV4-1,CASSQEKEASISGNTIYF,TGCGCCAGCAGCCAAGAAAAGGAGGCTTCCATCTCTGGAAACACCATATATTTT
.,.,TRBJ1-1,TRBV19,CASSIGPGEAFF,TGTGCCAGTAGTATAGGGCCGGGTGAAGCTTTCTTT
.,TRBD1,TRBJ1-6,TRBV5-1,CASSGGQYNSPLHF,TGCGCCAGCAGCGGGGGACAGTATAATTCACCCCTCCACTTT
.,TRBD1,TRBJ1-1,TRBV27,CASSLRPQGADTEAFF,TGTGCCAGCAGTTTAAGGCCCCAGGGGGCGGACACTGAAGCTTTCTTT
.,.,TRBJ2-3,TRBV25-1,CASSDGNGSPTDTQYF,TGTGCCAGCAGTGACGGAAACGGGTCACCCACAGATACGCAGTATTTT
few,.,TRBJ2-7,TRBV27,CASSPDRPPYEQYF,TGTGCCAGCAGCCCTGACAGGCCCCCTTACGAGCAGTACTTC
.,.,TRBJ1-5,TRBV24-1,CATSDSRETGRRTQPQHF,TGTGCCACCAGTGATTCTCGCGAGACGGGACGCAGGACACAGCCCCAGCATTTT
.,.,TRBJ1-5,TRBV2,CASVRDKTSNQPQHF,TGTGCCAGCGTTCGGGACAAAACAAGCAATCAGCCCCAGCATTTT
.,TRBD2,TRBJ2-1,TRBV4-1,CASSLLAGVGNEQFF,TGCGCCAGCAGCCTACTAGCGGGAGTGGGAAATGAGCAGTTCTTC
.,TRBD2,TRBJ2-1,TRBV27,CASSLSRGGDLYNEQFF,TGTGCCAGCAGTTTATCGCGGGGGGGGGACTTATACAATGAGCAGTTCTTC
.,.,TRBJ2-7,TRBV11-2,CASSPRMSGLAYEQYF,TGTGCCAGCAGCCCCCGAATGAGCGGACTTGCCTACGAGCAGTACTTC
.,TRBD2,TRBJ2-7,TRBV27,CASSLFRGRSEQYF,TGTGCCAGCAGTTTATTTCGCGGGAGGAGCGAGCAGTACTTC
few,TRBD2,TRBJ2-5,TRBV30,CAWKASGRETQYF,TGTGCCTGGAAGGCTAGCGGGAGGGAGACCCAGTACTTC
.,.,TRBJ1-2,TRBV7-9,CASSLANPRGSYGYTF,TGTGCCAGCAGCTTAGCTAATCCGAGGGGAAGCTATGGCTACACCTTC
.,.,TRBJ2-7,TRBV10-3,CAISGTGGAGGPGEQYF,TGTGCCATCAGTGGGACAGGGGGAGCGGGAGGGCCGGGCGAGCAGTACTTC
once,TRBD1,TRBJ1-1,TRBV5-6,CASSTLQGDDTEAFF,TGTGCCAGCAGCACCCTACAGGGGGATGACACTGAAGCTTTCTTT
.,.,TRBJ1-1,TRBV7-2,CASSLVVGRDRAFF,TGTGCCAGCAGCTTAGTGGTCGGCAGGGATCGAGCTTTCTTT
once,.,TRBJ2-3,TRBV3-1/TRBV3-2,CASSLGRTTDTQYF,TGTGCCAGCAGCCTCGGACGGACCACAGATACGCAGTATTTT
.,TRBD2,TRBJ2-1,TRBV9,CASSEYGRGGAYNEQFF,TGTGCCAGCAGCGAGTATGGGCGGGGAGGGGCCTACAATGAGCAGTTCTTC
.,TRBD1,TRBJ2-7,TRBV30,CAWRTGTGRNEQYF,TGTGCCTGGAGAACCGGGACAGGGAGAAACGAGCAGTACTTC
.,.,TRBJ2-2,TRBV19,CASSIVVQDSGELFF,TGTGCCAGTAGTATAGTGGTACAGGACTCCGGGGAGCTGTTTTTT
.,.,TRBJ1-6,TRBV15,CATSREEDSPLHF,TGTGCCACCAGCAGAGAGGAGGACTCACCCCTCCACTTT
.,.,TRBJ2-2,TRBV19,CASSWLKAGELFF,TGTGCCAGTAGTTGGCTCAAAGCTGGGGAGCTGTTTTTT
.,TRBD1,TRBJ1-1,TRBV6-6,CASSSIQGAGNTEAFF,TGTGCCAGCAGTTCGATACAGGGGGCCGGGAACACTGAAGCTTTCTTT
.,.,TRBJ1-4,TRBV4-2,CASSQEGGRATNEKLFF,TGTGCCAGCAGCCAAGAGGGGGGAAGGGCCACTAATGAAAAACTGTTTTTT
.,.,TRBJ2-7,TRBV10-3,CALREDTVFEQYF,TGTGCCCTGCGGGAAGATACCGTCTTCGAGCAGTACTTC
.,.,TRBJ2-5,TRBV7-7,CASSNTGKTQYF,TGTGCCAGCAGTAATACAGGGAAGACCCAGTACTTC